This T cell receptor (beta chain) emerged from a study of identical twins (dated by TCRdb to 2015 to 2016). About the investigation overall: To test whether fetal clonotypes persist, this study deep-sequenced TCR alpha and beta repertoires from monozygotic twins, from unrelated adults of various ages, and from cord blood. To rule out contamination, the twin experiments were replicated at different times with different library preparation protocols.

The library was generated by 5' RACE. Reads for this sample came from an Illumina HiSeq 2000. A universal primer binding site was introduced by template switching, and a unique molecular identifier was present in the final cDNA, enabling accurate counting of TCR cDNA molecules. Specific primers in the conserved constant-segment region were used to synthesize first-strand cDNA for the TCR alpha and beta chains. To control for contamination, each cDNA library was double barcoded with a SMART-Mk sample barcode plus Illumina barcodes. TruSeq adapter sequences and Illumina sample barcodes were added in two successive PCR steps. The Illumina HiSeq platform was used with custom primers to sequence TCR alpha and beta cDNA libraries. The study's own analysis went as follows. Unique molecular identifiers were extracted from raw reads with MiGEC, and CDR3 positions were determined with MiXCR. For each individual, recombination models were inferred using an EM algorithm with the repgenHMM and IGoR tools. Shared clonotype analysis was performed with the tcR package in R, normalizing sharing by the product of cloneset sizes. To study raw recombination free of thymic and clonal selection effects, out-of-frame nonproductive sequences were analyzed. TCRdb reprocessed the public reads (quality trimming at Q25 with fastp, clone calling with MiXCR) and kept in-frame beta chains. Under each unique CDR3 protein, matching rows form one entry showing the most common genes and DNA. In this record, the V and J calls reflect TCRdb's handling and not the investigators' own analysis. This sample has hundreds of thousands of distinct CDR3 sequences in its table, and less than 25% of those were observed once. Of the sample, 2.5% to 3.5% is held by the ten largest clones.

The study at large found these results: Invariant T cells such as MAIT and iNKT could partly confound zero-insertion analyses, though diverse VJ usage argued against this for most clonotypes. Compared with coincidental sharing between unrelated individuals, out-of-frame TCR alpha sequences shared between twins had an excess of sequences with low generation probability. Because the same donors could not be followed over many years, the conclusions depended on cross-sectional statistical analysis. Fewer insertions were carried by abundant cord blood beta clonotypes, a similar but weaker trend appeared in young adult naive repertoires, and no such trend appeared in memory repertoires. Recombination models systematically underestimated out-of-frame TCR alpha sharing in monozygotic twins but agreed with sharing between unrelated individuals. The excess sharing between twins in beta out-of-frame sequences was weaker because fewer shared sequences reduced the signal-to-noise ratio.

The CDR3, cysteine through phenylalanine, is 14 amino acids long. Of the read, only the CDR3 DNA is kept; its 42 bases are in frame from base 1. V has 4 bases trimmed and J has 4 bases trimmed; junction bases matching no gene number 5. CDR1 and CDR2 were assigned from the germline V gene as SGHRS and YFSETQ. As regards this clonotype: Which antigen it targets is not known. Base qualities are not at hand, and no much larger clone is one base apart.

Only healthy Caucasian donors were included. Three pairs of female monozygotic twins, all aged 18 to 29 years, were included in the twin cohort. Positive isolation kits from Invitrogen were used to isolate CD4+ and CD8+ T cell populations. The sample also formed part of further work on T cells expressing NK-cell markers. As that second study puts it: Three sorted T-cell subsets (CD3+CD56+NKG2C+, CD3+CD56+NKG2C- and CD3+CD56-NKG2C+) from roughly eight donors had their TCR beta-chain repertoires profiled. Among the eight sequenced donors, only one was HCMV-seronegative, while the other seven were HCMV-seropositive. In several experiments an anti-gammadeltaTCR antibody was added to restrict sorting to alphabetaTCR-expressing T cells. For 6 or 7 donors, the dominant CD3+CD56+NKG2C+ clonotypes were among the top 10 CD8+ clonotypes and accounted for 1.0-7.0% of CD8+ T cells. Those dominant clonotypes were again the most abundant among CD3+CD56-NKG2C+ cells in four donors, at about 28.3-65%. Whether the expanded NKG2C-expressing T cell clones were specific for HCMV antigens remained unclear. The eight sequenced donors were randomly selected healthy volunteers, three men and five women. To determine HCMV serostatus, a commercial ELISA kit was used to detect HCMV-specific IgG in serum. MIGEC was used to demultiplex reads and group the reads by UMI, and MiTCR was used to assemble and quantify clonotypes. Only TCR cDNA sequences supported by at least two reads were kept to exclude erroneous sequences. The tcR package was used for downstream repertoire analysis, and clonotypes were matched across fractions by CDR3 nucleotide sequence plus V segment. VDJmatch was used to annotate antigen specificity against VDJdb, with one amino acid substitution in CDR3 allowed.

This chain joins TRBV5-1 to TRBJ1-1, and 9 junctional nucleotides match TRBD1. Sequences were obtained from CD4+ T cells sorted from blood. This sequence was found in a young woman in good health. The base sequence is TGCGCCAGCAGCAAGACAGGGGGGAGCACTGAAGCTTTCTTT. This encodes CASSKTGGSTEAFF.